Each of the 9 T cell receptor beta chains below was sequenced from the same sample in a study of T-cell reconstitution after alpha-beta-depleted transplantation in children. For TCRbeta, the library was prepared with unique molecular identifiers. TCRdb reprocessed the PCR reads with MiXCR, giving one entry per CDR3 protein. This sample has around 100,000 distinct CDR3 sequences, with 10% found just once. The source was PBMCs, collected before TCRalphabeta/CD19-depleted stem cell transplant. These receptors all stem from a boy aged 2 to 9 with acute lymphoblastic leukemia, due to receive a stem cell transplant.

This clonotype was observed a few times. The chain carries TRBV20-1 and TRBJ1-2, with 7 bases lining up with TRBD1. With 6 bases clipped from V and 7 bases from J, the junction kept 11 bases outside the gene matches. The germline V gene has CDR1 DFQATT and CDR2 SNEGSKA (reference sequence). The CDR3 has 13 residues. The CDR3 loop is CSAKTGSRSGYTF. The CDR3 DNA follows: TGCAGTGCAAAGACAGGGTCAAGGAGTGGCTACACCTTC.

The rearrangement uses TRBV30 and TRBJ1-1; D may be TRBD1 (6 bases). The V end lost 2 bases, the J end lost 0 bases, and 10 bases lay between the germline ends. From germline, CDR1 is GTSNPN and CDR2 SVGIG (reference sequence). This CDR3 has 14 amino acids. CDR3 protein: CAWSQGFMNTEAFF. The CDR3 DNA reads as TGTGCCTGGAGTCAGGGGTTCATGAACACTGAAGCTTTCTTT. Filled out from reference TRBV30 and TRBJ1-1, the complete variable domain reads SQTIHQWPATLVQPVGSPLSLECTVEGTSNPNLYWYRQAAGRGLQLLFYSVGIGQISSEVPQNLSASRPQDRQFILSSKKLLLSDSGFYLCAWSQGFMNTEAFFGQGTRLTVV.

This clonotype appeared a few times. This chain joins TRBV6-5 and TRBJ2-1; tentative D call: TRBD1 (6 bases). The CDR3 runs to 15 residues. V gave up 0 bases and J gave up 7 bases, with 13 bases separating them. Germline V gene lookup returns CDR1 MNHEY and CDR2 SVGAGI. The CDR3 DNA sequence: TGTGCCAGCAGTTACTCGGCAGGGGTCTATAATGAGCAGTTCTTC. Translating it yields CASSYSAGVYNEQFF.

This clonotype showed up many times. The genes are TRBV7-8 and TRBJ2-3; D not resolved. CDR1 SGHVS and CDR2 FQNEAQ come from the germline V gene. The V end lost 3 bases, the J end lost 0 bases, and 4 bases lay between the germline ends. The CDR3 length is 13 residues. CDR3 coding DNA: TGTGCCAGCAGCTTGCTCAGCACAGATACGCAGTATTTT. Amino acids: CASSLLSTDTQYF.

The genes are TRBV20-1 and TRBJ2-7, with D possibly TRBD1 on 6 matching bases. Germline lookup yields CDR1 DFQATT and CDR2 SNEGSKA (reference sequence). V lost 3 bases and J lost 4, with 16 bases in between. The CDR3 loop spans 14 amino acids. In DNA, the CDR3 is TGCAGTGCTAGTCCTTCAGGGGATGAGTACGAGCAGTACTTC. Protein: CSASPSGDEYEQYF.

The V gene is TRBV30, the J gene TRBJ2-3, with a weak D call TRBD1 (6 bases). Germline CDR1 GTSNPN, CDR2 SVGIG (reference sequence). The CDR3 consists of 15 residues. Trimming removed 0 bases from V and 3 bases from J, with 13 bases in between. CDR3 coding DNA: TGTGCCTGGAGTGTAATCAGGGGCATGACAGATACGCAGTATTTT. Translating gives CAWSVIRGMTDTQYF.

In this sample, this clonotype turned up many times. The CDR3 DNA sequence: TGCAGTGCTCCCTATCGGAGCACAGATACGCAGTATTTT. It codes for CSAPYRSTDTQYF. The chain combines TRBV20-1 with TRBJ2-3; D is ambiguous. The V gene lost 5 bases and the J gene lost 0 bases, with 9 bases spanning the gap. The CDR3 totals 13 residues. The germline gives CDR1 DFQATT, CDR2 SNEGSKA (reference sequence).

J is TRBJ2-1 and V is TRBV9, with D perhaps assigned TRBD1 or TRBD2 (6 bases each). CDR3 length: 15 amino acids. Trimming took off 3 bases at V and 1 base at J, with 11 bases between the two ends. Per the germline V gene, CDR1 is SGDLS and CDR2 is YYNGEE. The DNA of the CDR3 is TGTGCCAGCAGCGCCTGGGGGGCGTCCTACAATGAGCAGTTCTTC. Translation gives CASSAWGASYNEQFF.

This clonotype was counted many times. The genes are TRBV6-5 and TRBJ2-5; 9 positions match TRBD1. V trimming: 5 bases; J trimming: 2 bases; junction bases outside the gene matches: 6. Germline CDR1 reads MNHEY; CDR2 reads SVGAGI. The CDR3 loop spans 15 amino acids. Here the CDR3 DNA reads TGTGCCAGCAGTCCTACCGGGACAGGGCAAGAGACCCAGTACTTC. Translated, it gives CASSPTGTGQETQYF.